This entry concerns a single T cell receptor (beta chain). Its cognate antigen has yet to be identified. Base qualities are not at hand, and no much larger clone is one base apart. From the cysteine up to the phenylalanine, the CDR3 has a length of 12 residues. Only the CDR3 DNA stays, 36 bases, in frame from base 1. V was cut back by 4 bases and J by 5 bases, leaving a gap of 11 bases between them. As encoded in the germline V gene, CDR1 is SQVTM while CDR2 is ANQGSEA. Rearranged TRB sequences spanning V, D and J segments were amplified in a multiplex touch-down PCR with a mixed TRB-A/B primer pool. Illumina adapters and sample indices were added to the amplicons in two consecutive PCR reactions performed with Phusion HS II polymerase. The amplicons were purified from gel with the NucleoSpin Gel and PCR Clean-up kit and then assessed with Qubit and an Agilent 2100 Bioanalyzer. Sequencing of libraries was carried out on an Illumina MiSeq in 600-cycle, single-indexed, paired-end runs. The authors' analysis ran thus. Processing of the TRB sequences was carried out with MiXCR versions 2.12 and 3.0.5. A clone was defined as each unique CDR3 nucleotide sequence, and only productive sequences supported by at least two reads were kept. The repertoire metrics were Shannon diversity, evenness, clonality (defined as one minus evenness), and alpha-parameterized diversity profiles covering alpha 0 to 5. The IGoR algorithm was used to compute generation probabilities of clones in paired pre- and post-chemotherapy samples. TCRdb reanalyzed the raw reads on its own, using fastp at Q25 for trimming and MiXCR for clone calling, and kept in-frame beta chains. Rows merge per CDR3 protein into single entries with the most common DNA and genes. TCRdb assigned the V and J calls; the authors' analysis was not used. The sample yields around 1,300 distinct CDR3 sequences; 50% to 70% were counted once. The ten largest clones take up around 96% of the sample.

This record comes from a study of T cell repertoires in aging, cancer and after chemotherapy (dated by TCRdb to between 2018 and 2020). In the study overall: Donors were distributed across six age groups ranging from 30 or younger to 70 or older, with at least three individuals included per group. To look at immunoaging and at how T cells reconstitute after chemotherapy, the study profiled TCR beta repertoires in peripheral blood from both healthy donors and cancer patients. The complete dataset included about 9.1 million TCR reads. A cohort of 218 cancer patients (roughly 94 with hematological and around 130 with solid cancers) was assembled, and 95 to 100 healthy donors were included as a reference group. In the hematological group, paired pre- and post-chemotherapy samples were obtained from chronic lymphocytic leukemia patients treated with fludarabine- or bendamustine-based regimens. The paper as a whole reports these results and caveats: Hematological cancer patients had lymphoid organ infiltration, which may itself impair thymic emigration or peripheral T cell expansion. An increase in median generation probability over the chemotherapy interval was observed in both cancer cohorts, suggesting that the repertoire was reconstituted through rebound thymic output. Compared with age-matched healthy donors, untreated patients with hematological or solid cancers had significantly lower TCR diversity and higher clonality in blood. It was noted by the authors that conclusions about immunological memory after chemotherapy cannot be drawn from the repertoire data. In healthy donors, the decline in TCR diversity with age was mainly due to loss of richness, whereas in cancer patients loss of evenness also played a role.

Instead of sorted cells or RNA, genomic DNA extracted from peripheral blood served as the source for amplifying TCR beta rearrangements. The source of this sequence is a human donor with a blood cancer. The receptor chain draws on TRBV29-1 and TRBJ1-1; possibly the D gene is TRBD1, per 5 matching bases. The material sequenced was blood. The sequence in DNA is TGCAGCGTTGGGTCAGGGTGGACTGAAGCTTTCTTT. Translated, this gives CSVGSGWTEAFF.